The 25 T cell receptor beta chains reported below all come from one sample, sequenced in a study of cytomegalovirus exposure and HLA in healthy donors. TCRdb's copy holds only in-frame clones and misses some; the assay was immunoSEQ multiplex PCR. The sample contains 120,000 or so clones, around 96% of which appear only once. The sample was PBMCs. These receptors all come from a man aged 18 to 35 in good health and CMV-seronegative.

The chain combines TRBV7-9 with TRBJ2-5; D possibly corresponds to TRBD2 (5 bases). Germline CDR1 is SEHNR and CDR2 is FQNEAQ (reference sequence). The CDR3 covers 12 residues. V was shortened by 5 bases and J by 7 bases, with 11 bases between the two germline ends. The CDR3 nucleotides read TGTGCCAGCAGCCAGGACGCGGGGACCCAGTACTTC. Translating it yields CASSQDAGTQYF.

V is TRBV9 and J is TRBJ2-1, with TRBD1 identical over 10 bases. The germline V gene encodes CDR1 SGDLS and CDR2 YYNGEE. The CDR3 sequence is 15 residues long. V trimming: 0 bases; J trimming: 7 bases; junction bases outside the gene matches: 4. For the CDR3, the DNA is TGTGCCAGCAGCGTAGAGGGACAGGGGCGAAATGAGCAGTTCTTC. Its translation: CASSVEGQGRNEQFF.

The rearrangement joins TRBV7-9 to TRBJ1-2; 11 positions match TRBD1. In germline, CDR1 is SEHNR, CDR2 FQNEAQ (reference sequence). V shed 5 bases, J shed 4 bases, and the junction held 6 bases outside the gene matches. The CDR3 sequence is 15 residues long. CDR3 loop: CASSDIGQGAYGYTF. DNA for the CDR3: TGTGCCAGCAGCGATATCGGACAGGGGGCCTATGGCTACACCTTC.

The chain couples TRBV27 to TRBJ2-7; D might be TRBD1 (6 bases). V shed 0 bases and J shed 5 bases, with 11 bases lying between them. From germline, CDR1 is MNHEY and CDR2 SMNVEV (reference sequence). The CDR3 covers 14 residues. CDR3 bases: TGTGCCAGCAGTTTATCGACAGACAGGAACGAGCAGTACTTC. Translation gives CASSLSTDRNEQYF.

The genes are TRBV28 and TRBJ2-1; D is unresolved. This CDR3 comprises 13 residues. Germline V gene lookup returns CDR1 MDHEN and CDR2 SYDVKM. The V end was cut by 6 bases, the J end by 8 bases, with 14 bases between. This chain's CDR3 is CASSLVPVHEQFF. The CDR3 bases are TGTGCCAGCAGCCTCGTCCCAGTCCATGAGCAGTTCTTC.

This chain uses TRBV7-9 with TRBJ1-2; 9 bases fit TRBD1. The CDR3 has 15 amino acids. CDR1 is SEHNR and CDR2 is FQNEAQ in the germline V gene (reference sequence). J gave up 8 bases and V 5 bases, and 12 bases lay outside the gene matches. As DNA, the CDR3 is TGTGCCAGCAGCCGAATCGGGGACAGGGTAGGAGGCTACACCTTC. Translation gives CASSRIGDRVGGYTF.

The chain combines TRBV30 with TRBJ1-2, with D hard to call. Trimming left V 0 bases short and J 4 bases short, with 6 bases between. CDR1 is GTSNPN, CDR2 SVGIG, per germline (reference sequence). This CDR3 spans 12 amino acids. The CDR3 here is CAWSVAGYGYTF. The CDR3 coding sequence is TGTGCCTGGAGTGTAGCTGGCTATGGCTACACCTTC.

V usage is TRBV4-3 and J usage is TRBJ2-1; 15 bases line up with TRBD2. The J segment lost 5 bases and the V segment lost 7 bases, leaving 6 bases of the junction unmatched. The germline V gene has CDR1 LGHNA and CDR2 YSLEER. This CDR3 is 16 amino acids long. As DNA, the CDR3 is TGCGCCAGCACCTTGGGACTAGCGGGAGGAAACAATGAGCAGTTCTTC. Protein: CASTLGLAGGNNEQFF.

The V gene is TRBV7-3, the J gene TRBJ2-3; 15 nucleotides agree with TRBD2. CDR3 size: 18 residues. Germline V gene sequence: CDR1 SGHTA, CDR2 FQGTGA. Trimming took 1 base from V and 3 from J; bases not matched to a gene: 5. Here the CDR3 reads CASSLMGTSGGRTDTQYF. CDR3 coding DNA: TGTGCCAGCAGCTTAATGGGGACTAGCGGGGGGAGGACAGATACGCAGTATTTT.

This chain uses TRBV6-5 with TRBJ2-7; a possible D gene is TRBD2 (5 bases). This CDR3 region has 14 residues. The ends were cut back, 6 bases at V and 0 bases at J, with 12 bases in the middle. Germline CDR1 reads MNHEY; CDR2 reads SVGAGI. The chain's CDR3 is CASRREWASYEQYF. The CDR3 DNA follows: TGTGCCAGCAGAAGGGAGTGGGCCTCCTACGAGCAGTACTTC.

J is TRBJ2-1 and V is TRBV7-9, with D possibly TRBD2 on 6 matching bases. This CDR3 has 12 residues. V was pared by 1 base and J by 15 bases, with 13 bases between. The germline V gene encodes CDR1 SEHNR and CDR2 FQNEAQ (reference sequence). The CDR3 reads CASSLVADGGFF. The CDR3 bases are TGTGCCAGCAGCTTAGTCGCCGACGGGGGGTTCTTC.

This chain connects TRBV27 to TRBJ2-1; 11 bases align to TRBD2. V was clipped by 10 bases and J by 6 bases; unmatched bases: 5. CDR1 is MNHEY and CDR2 is SMNVEV in the germline V gene (reference sequence). The CDR3 sequence is 13 residues long. The CDR3 nucleotides are TGTGCCACCCGACTAGCGGGGATCAATGAGCAGTTCTTC. Translated, it gives CATRLAGINEQFF.

Only one count was recorded for this clone. The chain recombines TRBV30 with TRBJ2-1, with D possibly being TRBD2 (6 bases). The CDR3 covers 15 residues. Per germline, CDR1 GTSNPN and CDR2 SVGIG (reference sequence). Trimming took off 0 bases at V and 0 bases at J, with 9 bases between the two ends. CDR3 in DNA: TGTGCCTGGAGTGTACTCGGGAGCTCCTACAATGAGCAGTTCTTC. It codes for CAWSVLGSSYNEQFF.

The V call is TRBV7-9, the J call TRBJ1-5; D is undetermined. The CDR3 runs to 12 residues. V shed 5 bases and J shed 4 bases, with 6 bases lying between them. Per germline, CDR1 SEHNR and CDR2 FQNEAQ (reference sequence). The CDR3: CASSDGNQPQHF. The CDR3 coding sequence is TGTGCCAGCAGCGACGGGAATCAGCCCCAGCATTTT.

The J gene is TRBJ2-2, the V gene TRBV29-1; TRBD1 matches 7 bases. V was clipped by 6 bases and J by 0 bases; unmatched bases: 4. This CDR3 is built from 14 residues. Per the germline V gene, CDR1 is SQVTM and CDR2 is ANQGSEA. The CDR3 region has the DNA TGCAGCGTGATGGGACAGCCGAACACCGGGGAGCTGTTTTTT. Translation: CSVMGQPNTGELFF.

V usage is TRBV28 and J usage is TRBJ2-3, with 10 bases fitting TRBD2. V was pared by 6 bases and J by 6 bases, with 9 bases of the junction left unmatched. This CDR3 has 15 amino acids. Germline CDR1 is MDHEN and CDR2 is SYDVKM. CDR3 loop: CASRVAGGGRDTQYF. The CDR3 nucleotides read TGTGCCAGCAGGGTAGCGGGAGGAGGAAGGGATACGCAGTATTTT.

The genes are TRBV19 and TRBJ1-1; 8 bases align to TRBD1. The CDR3 length is 15 residues. V was clipped by 1 base and J by 4 bases; unmatched bases: 5. CDR1 and CDR2 from the germline V gene are LNHDA and SQIVND (reference sequence). The CDR3 here is CASSIGLTGGTEAFF. DNA for the CDR3: TGTGCCAGTAGTATAGGTCTAACAGGGGGCACTGAAGCTTTCTTT.

The chain employs TRBV30 and TRBJ1-1; TRBD1 is a possible D gene (5 bases). This CDR3 is 11 amino acids long. Trimming shortened V by 7 bases and J by 11 bases, and 17 bases separated the two germline ends. CDR1 and CDR2 (germline): GTSNPN, SVGIG (reference sequence). The CDR3 loop is CASSSGTFAFF. CDR3 DNA: TGTGCCTCCAGTTCCGGGACTTTTGCTTTCTTT.

This chain connects TRBV6-6 to TRBJ2-7; D is perhaps TRBD1 (6 bases). V lost 6 bases and J 2 bases, leaving 17 bases between the germline ends. The CDR3 contains 15 residues. Per the germline V gene, CDR1 is MNHNY and CDR2 is SVGAGI (reference sequence). For the CDR3, the DNA is TGTGCCAGCAGCCCTAGACAGGTTCCAACCTACGAGCAGTACTTC. Translated, it gives CASSPRQVPTYEQYF.

The V call is TRBV28, the J call TRBJ2-2, with a possible D match to TRBD2 (6 bases). Germline V gene lookup returns CDR1 MDHEN and CDR2 SYDVKM. CDR3 length: 17 residues. V was pared by 3 bases and J by 6 bases, with 20 bases between. CDR3 bases: TGTGCCAGCAGTTTGGATCGACTAGGAAGGTCACCCGGGGAGCTGTTTTTT. Protein sequence: CASSLDRLGRSPGELFF.

The genes are TRBV7-2 and TRBJ2-1; D remains ambiguous. The V end lost 3 bases, the J end lost 0 bases, and 15 bases lay between the germline ends. This CDR3 is built from 17 residues. Germline V gene lookup returns CDR1 SGHTA and CDR2 FQGNSA. CDR3 loop: CASSFSSASLSYNEQFF. In nucleotides, the CDR3 is TGTGCCAGCAGCTTTTCCAGCGCTTCACTCTCCTACAATGAGCAGTTCTTC. Full variable domain (outside the CDR3, taken from reference TRBV7-2 and TRBJ2-1): GAGVSQSPSNKVTEKGKDVELRCDPISGHTALYWYRQSLGQGLEFLIYFQGNSAPDKSGLPSDRFSAERTGGSVSTLTIQRTQQEDSAVYLCASSFSSASLSYNEQFFGPGTRLTVL.

The J gene is TRBJ2-7, the V gene TRBV11-1; D is possibly TRBD2 (6 bases). Trimming left V 0 bases short and J 1 base short, with 16 bases between. The CDR3 is 17 amino acids. Germline CDR1 is SGHAT and CDR2 is FQDESV (reference sequence). Written as DNA, the CDR3 is TGTGCCAGCAGCTTAGCCCCCGACGGACTAATATCCTACGAGCAGTACTTC. It yields the protein CASSLAPDGLISYEQYF. The complete variable domain, with remaining parts taken from reference TRBV11-1 and TRBJ2-7, reads EAEVAQSPRYKITEKSQAVAFWCDPISGHATLYWYRQILGQGPELLVQFQDESVVDDSQLPKDRFSAERLKGVDSTLKIQPAELGDSAMYLCASSLAPDGLISYEQYFGPGTRLTVT.

The CDR3 nucleotides are TGTGCCAGTAGTATGGGGGGGGAAACAGATACGCAGTATTTT. It is translated as CASSMGGETDTQYF. The rearrangement links TRBV19 to TRBJ2-3; TRBD2 agrees at 7 bases. V lost 3 bases and J lost 3; bases outside the gene matches: 3. The V gene's germline CDR1 is LNHDA and CDR2 SQIVND (reference sequence). The CDR3 is 14 amino acids.

The V and J genes are TRBV7-2 and TRBJ2-1; TRBD2 matches at 8 bases. CDR1 and CDR2 from the germline V gene are SGHTA and FQGNSA. The length of the CDR3 is 16 residues. Trimming took 1 base from V and 7 from J; bases not matched to a gene: 9. The CDR3 coding sequence is TGTGCCAGCAGCTTAGTATCCGGCGGGGGGCGGAATGAGCAGTTCTTC. It encodes CASSLVSGGGRNEQFF.

The chain joins TRBV7-9 to TRBJ2-7, with D unresolved. With 9 bases removed from V and 0 bases from J, the gap between germline ends came to 12 bases. Germline CDR1 and CDR2: SEHNR and FQNEAQ (reference sequence). The CDR3 is 13 residues long. CDR3 DNA: TGTGCCAGTCAAAACTCGAGCTCCTACGAGCAGTACTTC. Encoded protein: CASQNSSSYEQYF.